Listed below are T cell receptor beta chains from one sample, sequenced in a study of T cells after yellow fever vaccination. TCRdb redid the calling of the 5' RACE reads with MiXCR, one entry per CDR3 protein. The sample consists of about 170,000 distinct CDR3 sequences, roughly 11% of them appearing once. The source was CD8+ T cells sorted from PBMCs, collected 15 days after the yellow fever booster vaccination. These receptor sequences come from a man aged 18 to 35 who received the YFV17D yellow fever vaccine. Both conserved end residues are part of each CDR3. A D gene is named only where the DNA matches it firmly. Only some rows state a clone size, as once, few, many or a class for expanded clones.

TRBJ2-1	TRBV27	NA	few	TGTGCCAGCAGTTCGGACGCCTCCCATGAGCAGTTCTTC	CASSSDASHEQFF
TRBJ2-2	TRBV15	NA	NA	TGTGCCACCAGCAGAGGGTGGGGGGAGGACGGGGAGCTGTTTTTT	CATSRGWGEDGELFF
TRBJ1-1	TRBV11-2	NA	NA	TGTGCCAGCAGCTTGACACGAGATGAAGCTTTCTTT	CASSLTRDEAFF
TRBJ1-4	TRBV4-1	NA	few	TGCGCCAGCAGCCGGGGATGGGGGGCCCTTAATGAAAAACTGTTTTTT	CASSRGWGALNEKLFF
TRBJ2-7	TRBV7-9	NA	few	TGTGCCAGCAGCCCCCGGGACAAGTACGAGCAGTACTTC	CASSPRDKYEQYF
TRBJ1-1	TRBV12-3/TRBV12-4	NA	NA	TGTGACAGCAGTTATCGGTTATCCGACACTGAAGCTTTCTTT	CDSSYRLSDTEAFF
TRBJ2-2	TRBV14	NA	NA	TGTGCCAGCAGCCAAGAGGAGACAGGTTACACCGGGGAGCTGTTTTTT	CASSQEETGYTGELFF
TRBJ1-1	TRBV11-2	TRBD1	few	TGTGCCAGCAGTTTCAGATTTTTGCAGGGGGCAGCTTTCTTT	CASSFRFLQGAAFF
TRBJ2-5	TRBV6-2/TRBV6-3	TRBD2	once	TGTGCCAGCAGTAACAGACTAGCGGGAGCTCAAGAGACCCAGTACTTC	CASSNRLAGAQETQYF
TRBJ1-6	TRBV20-1	NA	NA	TGCAGTGCCCTATCCCTGAGCTCCTATAATTCACCCCTCCACTTT	CSALSLSSYNSPLHF
TRBJ1-1	TRBV7-6	NA	NA	TGTGCCAGCAGCTGGACTGGGGGGGGCACTGAAGCTTTCTTT	CASSWTGGGTEAFF
TRBJ2-7	TRBV4-1	NA	NA	TGCGCCAGCAGATTATCGGAGGTTATTTCCTACGAGCAGTACTTC	CASRLSEVISYEQYF
TRBJ2-4	TRBV5-4	NA	many	TGTGCCAGCAGCTTTGGGCCGGGCAAAAACATTCAGTACTTC	CASSFGPGKNIQYF
TRBJ2-7	TRBV6-1	NA	NA	TGTGCCACCACCCGAGGGGGGGACGCCTACGAGCAGTACTTC	CATTRGGDAYEQYF
TRBJ2-3	TRBV27	NA	few	TGTGCCAGCAGTTTAAGGGGCTCGGATACGCAGTATTTT	CASSLRGSDTQYF
TRBJ2-7	TRBV4-1	TRBD2	few	TGCGCCAGCAGCCAGGAACCGGGACTAGCGGGCCTCGAGCAGTACTTC	CASSQEPGLAGLEQYF
TRBJ1-6	TRBV5-4	NA	few	TGTGCCAGCAGCCTGCTCGGGGAAAATAATTCACCCCTCCACTTT	CASSLLGENNSPLHF
TRBJ2-7	TRBV12-5	TRBD2	NA	TGTGCTAGTGGTTTGGGACTAGCGATTTACGAGCAGTACTTC	CASGLGLAIYEQYF
TRBJ2-5	TRBV11-2	NA	NA	TGTGCCAGCAGCACTCGGGCCCAAGAGACCCAGTACTTC	CASSTRAQETQYF
TRBJ2-1	TRBV4-3	TRBD2	few	TGCGCCAGCAGCCAAGGACGGTGGGGGGGTAACAATGAGCAGTTCTTC	CASSQGRWGGNNEQFF
TRBJ2-7	TRBV6-2/TRBV6-3	NA	NA	TGTGCCAGCAGCCTAGACGGGGACTACGAGCAGTACTTC	CASSLDGDYEQYF
TRBJ2-7	TRBV6-2/TRBV6-3	NA	NA	TGTGCCAGCAGTTACTATGGGGGATACGAGCAGTACTTC	CASSYYGGYEQYF
TRBJ2-1	TRBV7-9	NA	few	TGTGCCAGCAGCTACGGTCCCAATGAGCAGTTCTTC	CASSYGPNEQFF
TRBJ2-2	TRBV6-5	TRBD1	NA	TGTGCCAGCAGCTTCCAAGGACAGGGCGGCTACACCGGGGAGCTGTTTTTT	CASSFQGQGGYTGELFF
TRBJ1-1	TRBV7-9	NA	NA	TGTGCCAGCAGCTTAAATTCAGGGGAGCATACTGAAGTTTTCTTT	CASSLNSGEHTEVFF
TRBJ2-1	TRBV19	NA	few	TGTGCCAGTAGTATCGTGGCGGGTGGGGTGAATGAGCAGTTCTTC	CASSIVAGGVNEQFF
TRBJ2-2	TRBV9	NA	NA	TGTGCCAGCAGCGTAGTTGAGACCGGGGAGCTGTTTTTT	CASSVVETGELFF
TRBJ2-1	TRBV12-3/TRBV12-4	TRBD2	few	TGTGCCAGCAGCCTCAGCGGGGGAATATACAATGAGCAGTTCTTC	CASSLSGGIYNEQFF
TRBJ2-3	TRBV27	NA	few	TGTGCCAGCAGTTTAACGGGGCGGGCGAGCACAGATACGCAGTATTTT	CASSLTGRASTDTQYF
TRBJ1-6	TRBV19	NA	many	TGTGCCAGTAGTCTCACGGAGAATTCACCCCTCCACTTT	CASSLTENSPLHF
TRBJ2-5	TRBV12-3/TRBV12-4	NA	many	TGTGCCAGCAGCAGACAAGAGACCCAGTACTTC	CASSRQETQYF
TRBJ2-2	TRBV4-2	NA	many	TGTGCCAGCAGCACTCTTTCCGGGGAGCTGTTTTTT	CASSTLSGELFF
TRBJ2-2	TRBV14	NA	few	TGTGCCAGCAGCCCCCGAAGGGCCGGGGAGCTGTTTTTT	CASSPRRAGELFF
TRBJ2-5	TRBV5-1	NA	few	TGCGCCAGCAGCTTTTACGGGGGACAAGAGACCCAGTACTTC	CASSFYGGQETQYF
TRBJ2-2	TRBV6-5	NA	NA	TGTGCCAGCAGTGAGACTGATACGAACACCGGGGAGCTGTTTTTT	CASSETDTNTGELFF
TRBJ1-6	TRBV4-1	TRBD1	NA	TGCGCCAGCAGCCCAACACCCGGGACAGGAGGATCACCCCTCCACTTT	CASSPTPGTGGSPLHF
TRBJ2-2	TRBV5-1	NA	many	TGCGCCAGCAGCTTGTCAGTCGGCGGGGAGCTGTTTTTT	CASSLSVGGELFF
TRBJ2-1	TRBV2	NA	few	TGTGCCAGCAGTGAATTCCGTGGCGATGAGCAGTTCTTC	CASSEFRGDEQFF